These T cell receptor beta chains were read from a single sample in a study of beta chain features in type 1 diabetes. Sequencing was performed with immunoSEQ multiplex PCR; in TCRdb, only in-frame clones are kept and a portion is missing. Among 500,000 to 700,000 clones listed, about a sixth were seen once. Sequences were obtained from naive CD4+ T cells from blood. All receptors derive from a man younger than 35 in good health. The CDR3 runs from the conserved cysteine through the conserved F or W. D genes are given only for firm matches. Clone size is stated in some rows and not others, as once, few, many or a class when expanded.

-,-,TRBV5-1,TRBJ2-4,TGCGCCAGCAGCTTGGCAGTAGCCAAAAACATTCAGTACTTC,CASSLAVAKNIQYF
few,-,TRBV6-6,TRBJ2-5,TGTGCCAGCAGTTACTCGTTACTAGCAAAAGAGACCCAGTACTTC,CASSYSLLAKETQYF
-,TRBD2,TRBV7-9,TRBJ2-5,TGTGCCAGCAGCTTAGACAGGACTAGCGGGGAGACCCAGTACTTC,CASSLDRTSGETQYF
few,-,TRBV7-2,TRBJ1-1,TGTGCCAGCAGCTTAGTGGGGGGAATGAACACTGAAGCTTTCTTT,CASSLVGGMNTEAFF
-,-,TRBV5-1,TRBJ2-7,TGCGCCAGCAGCTTGGCCTTTGGGAGGAACACCTACGAGCAGTACTTC,CASSLAFGRNTYEQYF
-,-,TRBV4-2,TRBJ1-2,TGTGCCAGCAGCCAAGATCTAACAAATACGGGAGGTGGCTACACCTTC,CASSQDLTNTGGGYTF
few,TRBD1,TRBV2,TRBJ2-3,TGTGCCAGCACCCAGGGGGCCACCGGGGCGGATACGCAGTATTTT,CASTQGATGADTQYF
many,-,TRBV7-9,TRBJ2-3,TGTGCCAGCAGTCCTCGTGGGAGTTCAGATACGCAGTATTTT,CASSPRGSSDTQYF
few,-,TRBV6-6,TRBJ2-4,TGTGCCAGCAGTGCGCACAGGGTAGCGAAAAACATTCAGTACTTC,CASSAHRVAKNIQYF
-,TRBD1,TRBV19,TRBJ2-7,TGTGCCAGTAGTCTCCGGAGACAGGGCCCCTACGAGCAGTACTTC,CASSLRRQGPYEQYF
few,TRBD1,TRBV7-3,TRBJ2-7,TGTGCCAGCAGCCGGGACAGGGAGGTAACCTACGAGCAGTACTTC,CASSRDREVTYEQYF
few,TRBD1,TRBV7-9,TRBJ1-4,TGTGCCAGCAGCCCCCAGGGGGCAACTAATGAAAAACTGTTTTTT,CASSPQGATNEKLFF
few,-,TRBV5-1,TRBJ1-5,TGCGCCAGCAGCTTGGAGGGGGGCCGCAATCAGCCCCAGCATTTT,CASSLEGGRNQPQHF
few,TRBD1,TRBV7-9,TRBJ1-4,TGTGCCAGCAGCCCGGGGACAGGGACAAATGAAAAACTGTTTTTT,CASSPGTGTNEKLFF
-,-,TRBV7-2,TRBJ1-2,TGTGCCAGCAGCTTAGACGCACAGGGTTTCGGCTATGGCTACACCTTC,CASSLDAQGFGYGYTF
-,-,TRBV7-9,TRBJ2-3,TGTGCCAGCAGCTTGACTACCCCAGATACGCAGTATTTT,CASSLTTPDTQYF
-,TRBD1,TRBV19,TRBJ1-5,TGTGCCAGTAGCCCTTGGGGGACAGATAGCAATCAGCCCCAGCATTTT,CASSPWGTDSNQPQHF
-,-,TRBV25-1,TRBJ2-7,TGTGCCAGCAGTGAAACCGGGACATACTCCTACGAGCAGTACTTC,CASSETGTYSYEQYF
few,-,TRBV2,TRBJ1-4,TGTGCCAGCAGTGCCGTGAGAGGGGTTGGTGAAAAACTGTTTTTT,CASSAVRGVGEKLFF
-,-,TRBV5-1,TRBJ2-1,TGCGCCAGCAGCTTGGATCGGGGGATCGAGCAGTTCTTC,CASSLDRGIEQFF
-,-,TRBV7-3,TRBJ1-1,TGTGCCAGCAGCTTAGATCCAGGGGTGAACACTGAAGCTTTCTTT,CASSLDPGVNTEAFF
-,-,TRBV7-2,TRBJ1-1,TGTGCCAGCAGCTTAGATCAGGCCGCGAACACTGAAGCTTTCTTT,CASSLDQAANTEAFF
few,-,TRBV9,TRBJ2-7,TGTGCCAGCAGCGTTGATCAGAGCTCCTACGAGCAGTACTTC,CASSVDQSSYEQYF
once,-,TRBV5-1,TRBJ2-7,TGCGCCAGCAGCTTCGGACAGCCCAGCCAGCAGTACTTC,CASSFGQPSQQYF